A selection of T cell receptor beta chains follows, all from one sample in a study of cytotoxic CD8 clonotypes in ibrutinib-treated CLL. Data came from immunoSEQ multiplex PCR; TCRdb stores just in-frame clones and leaves some out. The data hold hundreds of thousands of clones, with about 77% observed a single time. Sequencing was performed on PBMCs, taken before ibrutinib treatment. These TCRs come from a human donor with chronic lymphocytic leukemia. Both conserved end residues are part of each CDR3. A D gene is named only where the DNA matches it firmly. Expanded clones are given a class, and other clones once, few, many or no size at all.

cdr3_aa: CASSPEGLAGERSYEQYF; cdr3_nt: TGTGCCAGCAGTCCAGAAGGACTAGCGGGCGAAAGGTCCTACGAGCAGTACTTC; cdr3_length: 18; d_call: TRBD2; clone_size: NA; j_call: TRBJ2-7; v_call: TRBV28
cdr3_aa: CASSYSGTLNTEAFF; cdr3_nt: TGTGCCAGCAGTTACTCCGGGACACTGAACACTGAAGCTTTCTTT; cdr3_length: 15; d_call: NA; clone_size: NA; j_call: TRBJ1-1; v_call: TRBV6-5
cdr3_aa: CASSQVGVALGANVLTF; cdr3_nt: TGTGCCAGCAGCCAAGTTGGGGTCGCCCTCGGGGCCAACGTCCTGACTTTC; cdr3_length: 17; d_call: NA; clone_size: NA; j_call: TRBJ2-6; v_call: TRBV4-2
cdr3_aa: CASSLTSGYPYEQYF; cdr3_nt: TGTGCCAGCAGCTTGACTAGCGGGTACCCCTACGAGCAGTACTTC; cdr3_length: 15; d_call: TRBD2; clone_size: NA; j_call: TRBJ2-7; v_call: TRBV7-9
cdr3_aa: CASSLANSGANVLTF; cdr3_nt: TGCGCCAGCAGCTTGGCGAACTCTGGGGCCAACGTCCTGACTTTC; cdr3_length: 15; d_call: NA; clone_size: many; j_call: TRBJ2-6; v_call: TRBV5-1
cdr3_aa: CASSLRWGGGHEKLFF; cdr3_nt: TGTGCCAGCAGCTTAAGGTGGGGCGGAGGCCATGAAAAACTGTTTTTT; cdr3_length: 16; d_call: NA; clone_size: NA; j_call: TRBJ1-4; v_call: TRBV11-2
cdr3_aa: CASRLRQGQTNGYTF; cdr3_nt: TGTGCCAGCAGATTAAGACAGGGCCAAACTAATGGCTACACCTTC; cdr3_length: 15; d_call: TRBD1; clone_size: few; j_call: TRBJ1-2; v_call: TRBV7-2
cdr3_aa: CASSVAGGAGDEQYF; cdr3_nt: TGTGCCAGCAGCGTAGCGGGAGGGGCGGGCGACGAGCAGTACTTC; cdr3_length: 15; d_call: TRBD2; clone_size: NA; j_call: TRBJ2-7; v_call: TRBV9
cdr3_aa: CASSVGGPRGTYEQYF; cdr3_nt: TGTGCCAGCAGCGTAGGGGGCCCACGGGGAACCTACGAGCAGTACTTC; cdr3_length: 16; d_call: NA; clone_size: NA; j_call: TRBJ2-7; v_call: TRBV9
cdr3_aa: CASSMGLAGGYYNEQFF; cdr3_nt: TGTGCCAGCAGTATGGGACTAGCGGGAGGGTACTACAATGAGCAGTTCTTC; cdr3_length: 17; d_call: TRBD2; clone_size: NA; j_call: TRBJ2-1; v_call: TRBV7-6
cdr3_aa: CASSFRQGDMRWQETQYF; cdr3_nt: TGTGCCAGCAGCTTCCGACAGGGGGATATGAGGTGGCAAGAGACCCAGTACTTC; cdr3_length: 18; d_call: TRBD1; clone_size: NA; j_call: TRBJ2-5; v_call: TRBV7-2
cdr3_aa: CASSEEVASSYEQYF; cdr3_nt: TGTGCCAGCAGTGAAGAGGTTGCTAGCTCCTACGAGCAGTACTTC; cdr3_length: 15; d_call: NA; clone_size: medium-sized; j_call: TRBJ2-7; v_call: TRBV6-1
cdr3_aa: CASSRAPWGYNEQFF; cdr3_nt: TGTGCCAGCAGTCGAGCCCCATGGGGCTACAATGAGCAGTTCTTC; cdr3_length: 15; d_call: NA; clone_size: NA; j_call: TRBJ2-1; v_call: TRBV28
cdr3_aa: CASSPGDRIDSGNTIYF; cdr3_nt: TGTGCCAGCAGCCCTGGGGACAGAATAGACTCTGGAAACACCATATATTTT; cdr3_length: 17; d_call: TRBD1; clone_size: NA; j_call: TRBJ1-3; v_call: TRBV9
cdr3_aa: CASGPGGAMNTEAFF; cdr3_nt: TGTGCCAGCGGGCCGGGCGGGGCTATGAACACTGAAGCTTTCTTT; cdr3_length: 15; d_call: NA; clone_size: few; j_call: TRBJ1-1; v_call: TRBV28
cdr3_aa: CASSQSLEAFF; cdr3_nt: TGTGCCAGCAGCCAATCATTAGAAGCTTTCTTT; cdr3_length: 11; d_call: NA; clone_size: NA; j_call: TRBJ1-1; v_call: TRBV7-2
cdr3_aa: CASSFRGANTGELFF; cdr3_nt: TGTGCCAGCAGTTTCCGCGGCGCGAACACCGGGGAGCTGTTTTTT; cdr3_length: 15; d_call: NA; clone_size: once; j_call: TRBJ2-2; v_call: TRBV27
cdr3_aa: CASSFYTGELFF; cdr3_nt: TGTGCCAGCAGTTTCTACACCGGGGAGCTGTTTTTT; cdr3_length: 12; d_call: NA; clone_size: NA; j_call: TRBJ2-2; v_call: TRBV27
cdr3_aa: CASSPPSTYNYGYTF; cdr3_nt: TGTGCCAGCTCACCACCGAGCACCTATAACTATGGCTACACCTTC; cdr3_length: 15; d_call: NA; clone_size: NA; j_call: TRBJ1-2; v_call: TRBV18
cdr3_aa: CASSSAGLRTYF; cdr3_nt: TGTGCCAGCAGCTCCGCGGGGTTAAGGACGTACTTC; cdr3_length: 12; d_call: NA; clone_size: once; j_call: TRBJ2-7; v_call: TRBV11-1
cdr3_aa: CASSPAGGPNYGYTF; cdr3_nt: TGCGCCAGCAGCCCGGCGGGGGGCCCTAACTATGGCTACACCTTC; cdr3_length: 15; d_call: NA; clone_size: NA; j_call: TRBJ1-2; v_call: TRBV5-1
cdr3_aa: CASSLLGGRGETQYF; cdr3_nt: TGCGCCAGCAGCTTGCTTGGCGGGAGAGGGGAGACCCAGTACTTC; cdr3_length: 15; d_call: TRBD2; clone_size: NA; j_call: TRBJ2-5; v_call: TRBV5-1
cdr3_aa: CASSDERKSPQYF; cdr3_nt: TGTGCCAGCAGTGATGAGCGGAAGTCCCCCCAGTACTTC; cdr3_length: 13; d_call: NA; clone_size: NA; j_call: TRBJ2-5; v_call: TRBV2
cdr3_aa: CASSVDPPGGPFNEQFF; cdr3_nt: TGTGCCAGCAGCGTAGATCCCCCGGGAGGGCCCTTCAATGAGCAGTTCTTC; cdr3_length: 17; d_call: TRBD2; clone_size: NA; j_call: TRBJ2-1; v_call: TRBV9
cdr3_aa: CAISESKTDMGLKPYEQYF; cdr3_nt: TGTGCCATCAGTGAGTCGAAAACCGATATGGGCCTTAAACCCTACGAGCAGTACTTC; cdr3_length: 19; d_call: NA; clone_size: NA; j_call: TRBJ2-7; v_call: TRBV10-3
cdr3_aa: CASSWDRITDTQYF; cdr3_nt: TGCGCCAGCAGCTGGGACAGGATCACAGATACGCAGTATTTT; cdr3_length: 14; d_call: TRBD1; clone_size: NA; j_call: TRBJ2-3; v_call: TRBV5-1
cdr3_aa: CASSQEPTLVHEQYF; cdr3_nt: TGTGCCAGCAGCCAAGAACCAACTCTAGTCCACGAGCAGTACTTC; cdr3_length: 15; d_call: NA; clone_size: NA; j_call: TRBJ2-7; v_call: TRBV4-2
cdr3_aa: CASSVHRGRGYTF; cdr3_nt: TGTGCCAGCAGCGTTCACAGGGGGCGCGGCTACACCTTC; cdr3_length: 13; d_call: TRBD1; clone_size: NA; j_call: TRBJ1-2; v_call: TRBV9
cdr3_aa: CSVETGGGGELFF; cdr3_nt: TGCAGCGTCGAGACAGGGGGCGGCGGGGAGCTGTTTTTT; cdr3_length: 13; d_call: TRBD1; clone_size: NA; j_call: TRBJ2-2; v_call: TRBV29-1
cdr3_aa: CASSLNYGYTF; cdr3_nt: TGTGCCAGCAGCTTAAACTATGGCTACACCTTC; cdr3_length: 11; d_call: NA; clone_size: NA; j_call: TRBJ1-2; v_call: TRBV7-2
cdr3_aa: CASSLASLQGRSEAFF; cdr3_nt: TGCGCCAGCAGCTTGGCCAGTCTACAGGGGAGATCTGAAGCTTTCTTT; cdr3_length: 16; d_call: TRBD1; clone_size: NA; j_call: TRBJ1-1; v_call: TRBV5-1
cdr3_aa: CASSYETGFNQPQHF; cdr3_nt: TGTGCCAGCAGTTACGAGACAGGGTTCAATCAGCCCCAGCATTTT; cdr3_length: 15; d_call: TRBD1; clone_size: NA; j_call: TRBJ1-5; v_call: TRBV6-6
cdr3_aa: CASSVSGQGSGELFF; cdr3_nt: TGTGCCAGCAGCGTATCGGGACAGGGCAGCGGGGAGCTGTTTTTT; cdr3_length: 15; d_call: TRBD1; clone_size: NA; j_call: TRBJ2-2; v_call: TRBV9
cdr3_aa: CASSQGGGRVYSGANVLTF; cdr3_nt: TGCGCCAGCAGCCAAGGAGGCGGGAGGGTATACTCTGGGGCCAACGTCCTGACTTTC; cdr3_length: 19; d_call: TRBD2; clone_size: once; j_call: TRBJ2-6; v_call: TRBV4-3
cdr3_aa: CASYRTGGGTGELFF; cdr3_nt: TGTGCCAGTTACCGGACAGGGGGCGGCACCGGGGAGCTGTTTTTT; cdr3_length: 15; d_call: TRBD1; clone_size: NA; j_call: TRBJ2-2; v_call: TRBV28
cdr3_aa: CASSPQGGELFF; cdr3_nt: TGTGCCAGCAGCCCCCAAGGAGGGGAGCTGTTTTTT; cdr3_length: 12; d_call: NA; clone_size: once; j_call: TRBJ2-2; v_call: TRBV9
cdr3_aa: CASRCHNVARSAGRTDTQYF; cdr3_nt: TGTGCAAGTCGCTGCCACAATGTCGCCCGCAGTGCGGGACGCACAGATACGCAGTATTTT; cdr3_length: 20; d_call: NA; clone_size: NA; j_call: TRBJ2-3; v_call: TRBV12-2
cdr3_aa: CASIPPGIGGYTF; cdr3_nt: TGTGCCAGCATCCCTCCGGGGATTGGTGGCTACACCTTC; cdr3_length: 13; d_call: NA; clone_size: NA; j_call: TRBJ1-2; v_call: TRBV28
cdr3_aa: CAYTRQSVFEAFF; cdr3_nt: TGTGCCTACACGAGACAGAGTGTATTTGAAGCTTTCTTT; cdr3_length: 13; d_call: NA; clone_size: NA; j_call: TRBJ1-1; v_call: TRBV30
cdr3_aa: CASSSVDGERGTYNEQFF; cdr3_nt: TGTGCCAGCAGTTCCGTGGACGGGGAACGGGGCACCTACAATGAGCAGTTCTTC; cdr3_length: 18; d_call: NA; clone_size: NA; j_call: TRBJ2-1; v_call: TRBV27